Listed below are T cell receptor beta chains from one sample, sequenced in a study of control samples from healthy donors and cancer patients. This table comes from immunoSEQ multiplex PCR, and its TCRdb copy is limited to in-frame clones, with some not included. The sample includes under 65,000 clones, about 86% of them seen just once. The source material was PBMCs. These receptors came from a woman between 45 and 65 years old with lung cancer. The CDR3 runs from the conserved cysteine through the conserved F or W. The D gene is left open where the match is weak. Expanded clones get a size class; other rows say once, few or many, or leave the size out.

V gene	D gene	J gene	clone size	CDR3 protein	CDR3 DNA
TRBV12-3/TRBV12-4	NA	TRBJ2-7	NA	CASSPVTPSEQYF	TGTGCCAGCAGTCCAGTGACCCCGAGCGAGCAGTACTTC
TRBV7-3	NA	TRBJ2-1	NA	CASSLMADNEQFF	TGTGCCAGCAGCTTAATGGCTGACAATGAGCAGTTCTTC
TRBV30	NA	TRBJ2-3	NA	CAWSGTSTDTQYF	TGTGCCTGGAGCGGTACTAGCACAGATACGCAGTATTTT
TRBV27	NA	TRBJ2-3	NA	CASSLLSVQGTDTQYF	TGTGCCAGCAGTTTACTTTCGGTACAGGGAACAGATACGCAGTATTTT
TRBV5-4	NA	TRBJ1-2	NA	CASREQTEIYGYTF	TGTGCCAGCAGGGAACAGACAGAGATTTATGGCTACACCTTC
TRBV6-4	NA	TRBJ1-1	NA	CASSDSMGTMNTEAFF	TGTGCCAGCAGTGACTCGATGGGGACTATGAACACTGAAGCTTTCTTT
TRBV6-2/TRBV6-3	NA	TRBJ1-1	NA	CASSYSAGRITEAFF	TGTGCCAGCAGTTACTCTGCAGGAAGAATAACTGAAGCTTTCTTT
TRBV4-1	NA	TRBJ1-2	NA	CASMGQGGGYTF	TGCGCCAGCATGGGGCAGGGAGGAGGCTACACCTTC
TRBV9	NA	TRBJ1-3	NA	CASSVAGAGNTIYF	TGTGCCAGCAGCGTAGCCGGGGCTGGAAACACCATATATTTT
TRBV6-2/TRBV6-3	NA	TRBJ1-2	few	CASSVSGGIGYTF	TGTGCCAGCAGTGTATCGGGAGGGATTGGCTACACCTTC
TRBV24-1	NA	TRBJ1-1	NA	CAPGTAFF	TGTGCCCCCGGGACAGCTTTCTTT
TRBV6-5	NA	TRBJ2-3	NA	CASSYRFDTDTQYF	TGTGCCAGCAGTTACCGGTTCGACACAGATACGCAGTATTTT
TRBV7-9	TRBD1	TRBJ1-1	NA	CASSRQGPIGAFF	TGTGCCAGCAGCCGACAGGGGCCGATCGGAGCTTTCTTT
TRBV11-2	NA	TRBJ2-2	NA	CASSLAGWDTGELFF	TGTGCCAGCAGCTTAGCTGGGTGGGACACCGGGGAGCTGTTTTTT
TRBV20-1	TRBD2	TRBJ2-1	NA	CSASPGGQNEQFF	TGCAGTGCTAGTCCGGGGGGGCAAAATGAGCAGTTCTTC
TRBV27	TRBD1	TRBJ2-7	NA	CASSLRDRGLYEQYF	TGTGCCAGCAGTTTAAGGGACAGGGGGCTCTACGAGCAGTACTTC
TRBV19	NA	TRBJ1-2	few	CASRLAGMLSGYTF	TGTGCCAGTAGACTTGCGGGGATGCTGTCAGGCTACACCTTC
TRBV9	NA	TRBJ1-1	NA	CASSVQGGRSEAFF	TGTGCCAGCAGCGTGCAAGGAGGGCGGTCTGAAGCTTTCTTT
TRBV24-1	TRBD1	TRBJ2-1	NA	CATSDRTGGSYNEQFF	TGTGCCACCAGTGATAGGACAGGGGGCTCCTACAATGAGCAGTTCTTC
TRBV5-1	TRBD1	TRBJ1-5	NA	CANSDRGIENQPQHF	TGCGCCAACTCGGACAGGGGGATCGAGAATCAGCCCCAGCATTTT
TRBV7-3	TRBD2	TRBJ2-3	once	CASSTLAVSTDTQYF	TGTGCCAGCAGCACACTAGCGGTTAGCACAGATACGCAGTATTTT
TRBV7-2	NA	TRBJ1-6	NA	CASRHKTGSTPLHF	TGTGCCAGCAGACACAAGACAGGATCAACACCCCTCCACTTT
TRBV20-1	NA	TRBJ2-5	NA	CSASPSQETQYF	TGCAGTGCTAGTCCGAGCCAAGAGACCCAGTACTTC
TRBV14	NA	TRBJ1-1	NA	CASSRAPGPNTEAFF	TGTGCCAGCAGCCGAGCTCCGGGGCCGAACACTGAAGCTTTCTTT
TRBV27	NA	TRBJ1-1	NA	CASTVYTGHTEAFF	TGTGCCAGCACGGTTTACACAGGTCACACTGAAGCTTTCTTT
TRBV7-2	TRBD1	TRBJ1-2	NA	CASSLVQGANYGYTF	TGTGCCAGCAGCTTAGTACAGGGGGCCAACTATGGCTACACCTTC
TRBV6-2/TRBV6-3	NA	TRBJ2-6	NA	CASSYSLVRASSGANVLTF	TGTGCCAGCAGTTACTCATTAGTAAGGGCGAGCTCTGGGGCCAACGTCCTGACTTTC
TRBV7-9	NA	TRBJ1-3	NA	CASSLDGSSGNTIYF	TGTGCCAGCAGCTTAGACGGGTCCTCTGGAAACACCATATATTTT
TRBV6-6	NA	TRBJ1-1	few	CASSYPGERNTEAFF	TGTGCCAGCAGTTACCCCGGGGAACGGAACACTGAAGCTTTCTTT
TRBV28	NA	TRBJ1-1	NA	CASSLDVGGYTEAFF	TGTGCCAGCAGTTTAGACGTAGGGGGGTACACTGAAGCTTTCTTT
TRBV30	NA	TRBJ1-1	NA	CAFEGRANTEAFF	TGTGCCTTTGAGGGCAGGGCGAACACTGAAGCTTTCTTT
TRBV7-9	NA	TRBJ1-2	NA	CASSVDGNYGYTF	TGTGCCAGCAGCGTAGACGGCAACTATGGCTACACCTTC
TRBV21-1	NA	TRBJ1-3	NA	CASSKEVRGQVRNTIYF	TGTGCCAGCAGCAAAGAAGTGAGGGGGCAGGTCCGGAACACCATATATTTT
TRBV18	TRBD1	TRBJ1-2	NA	CASSPPGTAPYGYTF	TGTGCCAGCTCACCACCCGGGACAGCGCCCTATGGCTACACCTTC
TRBV7-2	NA	TRBJ1-6	NA	CASSLDRGVKSPLHF	TGTGCCAGCAGCCTCGACCGGGGGGTAAAGTCACCCCTCCACTTT
TRBV4-3	NA	TRBJ1-4	NA	CASSQETENEKLFF	TGCGCCAGCAGCCAAGAGACGGAAAATGAAAAACTGTTTTTT
TRBV19	TRBD1	TRBJ1-4	once	CASTDRADEKLFF	TGTGCCAGTACCGACAGGGCGGATGAAAAACTGTTTTTT
TRBV10-3	NA	TRBJ2-2	NA	CAISDGGTHTGELFF	TGTGCCATCAGTGACGGAGGGACCCATACCGGGGAGCTGTTTTTT
TRBV29-1	NA	TRBJ2-7	few	CSVGAYEQYF	TGCAGCGTTGGCGCCTACGAGCAGTACTTC
TRBV19	NA	TRBJ1-1	once	CASSSKSLGGGITEAFF	TGTGCCAGTAGTAGTAAGTCTCTCGGGGGCGGTATCACTGAAGCTTTCTTT
TRBV7-2	NA	TRBJ1-2	NA	CASSLEGNGNYGYTF	TGTGCCAGCAGCTTAGAGGGAAATGGAAACTATGGCTACACCTTC
TRBV7-9	TRBD2	TRBJ2-3	once	CASSLAGRVWTDTQYF	TGTGCCAGCAGCTTAGCGGGGAGGGTGTGGACAGATACGCAGTATTTT
TRBV19	TRBD2	TRBJ2-1	NA	CASSKRPGGSYNEQFF	TGTGCCAGTAGTAAGCGACCGGGGGGCTCCTACAATGAGCAGTTCTTC
TRBV29-1	TRBD1	TRBJ2-7	NA	CRVGGGQGSREQYF	TGCCGCGTGGGGGGGGGACAGGGATCTCGGGAGCAGTACTTC
TRBV7-2	NA	TRBJ2-6	NA	CASSAREFFSGANVLTF	TGTGCCAGCAGCGCTCGCGAATTCTTCTCTGGGGCCAACGTCCTGACTTTC
TRBV7-8	TRBD2	TRBJ2-5	NA	CASSLTSGGLETQYF	TGTGCCAGCAGCTTGACTAGCGGGGGGTTAGAGACCCAGTACTTC
TRBV3-1/TRBV3-2	NA	TRBJ2-7	NA	CASSQDKGFSYEQYF	TGTGCCAGCAGCCAAGATAAGGGATTTTCCTACGAGCAGTACTTC
TRBV7-2	NA	TRBJ2-3	NA	CASSPRAASTDTQYF	TGTGCCAGCAGCCCCCGAGCGGCTAGCACAGATACGCAGTATTTT
TRBV7-3	TRBD1	TRBJ1-2	NA	CASSLTGGVDGYTF	TGTGCCAGCAGTCTTACAGGGGGCGTAGATGGCTACACCTTC
TRBV5-1	NA	TRBJ1-1	NA	CASSFAGEAFF	TGCGCCAGCAGCTTCGCGGGAGAAGCTTTCTTT
TRBV4-3	TRBD1	TRBJ1-5	NA	CASSQDRGPNQPQHF	TGCGCCAGCAGCCAAGACAGGGGGCCCAATCAGCCCCAGCATTTT
TRBV5-1	TRBD1	TRBJ1-6	once	CASSPQGGTGNNSPLHF	TGCGCCAGCAGCCCTCAAGGGGGGACAGGGAACAATTCACCCCTCCACTTT
TRBV28	TRBD1	TRBJ1-5	NA	CASSLTGGAGSNQPQHF	TGTGCCAGCAGTTTAACAGGGGGCGCAGGGAGCAATCAGCCCCAGCATTTT